The source of this TCR beta chain is a study of blood T cell repertoires in COVID-19. This table comes from immunoSEQ multiplex PCR, and its TCRdb copy is limited to in-frame clones, with some not included. The sample lists 85,000 to 110,000 clones; less than 90% were seen once. The V gene lost 1 base and the J gene lost 6 bases, with 18 bases spanning the gap. Looked up from germline, CDR1 is SEHNR and CDR2 is FQNEAQ (reference sequence). The CDR3 length is 16 residues. This clone appeared a few times. The chain is built from TRBV7-9 and TRBJ1-2, with D maybe TRBD1 (5 bases). Sequenced material: peripheral blood. The clonotype was recovered from a human donor in a cohort sampled during active COVID-19. The chain's CDR3 is CASSLVVGPSENGYTF. The CDR3, as DNA: TGTGCCAGCAGCTTAGTGGTGGGGCCAAGTGAAAATGGCTACACCTTC.